The rows below give T cell receptor beta chains drawn from one sample of a study of blood T cell repertoires in COVID-19. Here immunoSEQ multiplex PCR was the method, and the copy in TCRdb shows in-frame clones only, minus some. In the table there are tens of thousands of clones, about nine tenths of which are singletons. Sequenced material: peripheral blood. These receptors came from a human donor in a cohort sampled during active COVID-19. The CDR3 runs from the conserved cysteine through the conserved F or W. D genes are given only for firm matches. Rows give clone size only sometimes, using once, few, many, or a class for an expanded clone.

D gene | J gene | clone size | V gene | CDR3 protein | CDR3 DNA
NA | TRBJ1-1 | NA | TRBV6-6 | CASSPGHPEAFF | TGTGCCAGCAGTCCGGGACACCCTGAAGCTTTCTTT
NA | TRBJ1-5 | NA | TRBV3-1/TRBV3-2 | CASSQDSQPQHF | TGTGCCAGCAGCCAAGACTCTCAGCCCCAGCATTTT
TRBD1 | TRBJ1-3 | NA | TRBV9 | CASSSIDRVGNTIYF | TGTGCCAGCAGCTCTATCGACAGGGTTGGAAACACCATATATTTT
NA | TRBJ1-4 | NA | TRBV5-1 | CASSGLPNEKLFF | TGCGCCAGTTCGGGACTACCTAATGAAAAACTGTTTTTT
TRBD1 | TRBJ1-1 | NA | TRBV24-1 | CATSPSAGGREAFF | TGTGCCACCAGTCCTAGTGCAGGGGGCCGCGAAGCTTTCTTT
NA | TRBJ1-1 | NA | TRBV10-3 | CAISLQENTEAFF | TGTGCCATCAGTCTACAGGAGAACACTGAAGCTTTCTTT
NA | TRBJ1-5 | NA | TRBV3-1/TRBV3-2 | CASSGEGNQPQHF | TGTGCCAGCAGCGGAGAGGGCAATCAGCCCCAGCATTTT
NA | TRBJ1-1 | once | TRBV18 | CASSRAAPPGTEAFF | TGTGCCAGCTCACGAGCGGCTCCCCCGGGGACTGAAGCTTTCTTT
TRBD1 | TRBJ1-4 | few | TRBV2 | CASRTTGQANEKLFF | TGTGCCAGCAGAACTACGGGACAGGCCAATGAAAAACTGTTTTTT
TRBD1 | TRBJ2-2 | once | TRBV25-1 | CASSVTGVYTGELFF | TGTGCCAGCAGTGTGACAGGGGTGTACACCGGGGAGCTGTTTTTT
TRBD1 | TRBJ2-7 | NA | TRBV4-2 | CASSQVRDRGYEQYF | TGTGCCAGCAGCCAAGTGAGGGACAGGGGTTACGAGCAGTACTTC
NA | TRBJ2-6 | NA | TRBV5-4 | CASSVDFSGANVLTF | TGTGCCAGCAGCGTGGACTTTTCTGGGGCCAACGTCCTGACTTTC
TRBD1 | TRBJ2-6 | NA | TRBV7-2 | CASSLQGATGANVLTF | TGTGCCAGCAGCTTACAGGGGGCGACTGGGGCCAACGTCCTGACTTTC
TRBD1 | TRBJ1-2 | NA | TRBV29-1 | CSVVAGGASGYTF | TGCAGCGTTGTGGCAGGGGGCGCGAGTGGCTACACCTTC
NA | TRBJ1-5 | few | TRBV5-4 | CASSLWGLNQPQHF | TGTGCCAGCAGCTTGTGGGGGCTCAATCAGCCCCAGCATTTT
NA | TRBJ1-6 | NA | TRBV6-5 | CASSSQRGNSPLHF | TGTGCCAGCAGTTCGCAGCGGGGGAATTCACCCCTCCACTTT
NA | TRBJ1-6 | once | TRBV6-5 | CAEGGYNSPLHF | TGTGCGGAGGGAGGTTATAATTCACCCCTCCACTTT
NA | TRBJ1-2 | once | TRBV5-1 | CASSREGEDYGYTF | TGCGCCAGCAGCCGGGAAGGAGAGGATTATGGCTACACCTTC
TRBD2 | TRBJ2-1 | NA | TRBV6-6 | CASSYEGTRYNEQFF | TGTGCCAGCAGTTACGAAGGGACTAGATACAATGAGCAGTTCTTC
NA | TRBJ2-7 | NA | TRBV19 | CASSMEQESEQYF | TGTGCCAGTAGTATGGAACAGGAGTCCGAGCAGTACTTC
TRBD2 | TRBJ2-7 | NA | TRBV7-8 | CASSLEASGGSQYEQYF | TGTGCCAGCAGCTTAGAGGCTAGCGGGGGATCACAGTACGAGCAGTACTTC